These 8 T cell receptor beta chains were all obtained from the same sample, sequenced in a study of CD8 T cells in ankylosing spondylitis. TCRdb re-called the 5' RACE reads through MiXCR, storing one row per CDR3 protein. The sample lists roughly 220,000 distinct CDR3 sequences, roughly a tenth seen once, with roughly a fifth in the top ten. The sequenced sample was blood, either unsorted or a sorted T cell fraction (not recorded which). Every receptor here comes from a male donor with ankylosing spondylitis or in good health (not recorded which).

This clonotype was found many times. The V gene is TRBV3-1, the J gene TRBJ2-3; D not certain. V gave up 5 bases and J gave up 9 bases, with 9 bases separating them. Germline V gene lookup returns CDR1 LGHDT and CDR2 YNNKEL (reference sequence). This CDR3 has 11 residues. In DNA form, the CDR3 reads TGTGCCAGCAGCTCCCGAAGGACGCAGTATTTT. It yields the protein CASSSRRTQYF.

This clonotype was seen repeatedly, ten times or more. The chain recombines TRBV29-1 with TRBJ2-3; TRBD1 matches at 7 bases. V shed 4 bases and J 1 base; nucleotides not matched to a gene: 8. CDR3 size: 15 residues. Germline V CDR1 and CDR2: SQVTM, ANQGSEA. CDR3 sequence reads: CSVVGGTGGTDTQYF. CDR3 sequence (DNA): TGCAGCGTTGTTGGGGGAACAGGGGGCACAGATACGCAGTATTTT.

This clonotype was counted ten times or more. The chain uses TRBV20-1 and TRBJ2-2; 9 positions agree with TRBD1. The J segment lost 3 bases and the V segment lost 3 bases, leaving 8 bases of the junction unmatched. Germline CDR1 is DFQATT and CDR2 is SNEGSKA (reference sequence). The CDR3 contains 16 residues. The CDR3 reads CSARIQGAFDTGELFF. The CDR3 region has the DNA TGCAGTGCTAGGATACAGGGGGCGTTCGACACCGGGGAGCTGTTTTTT.

This clonotype was counted ten times or more. The chain has TRBV28 and TRBJ2-3; possibly TRBD2 for D (5 bases). With 4 bases removed from V and 3 bases from J, the gap between germline ends came to 14 bases. The germline CDR1 and CDR2 sequences are MDHEN and SYDVKM. This CDR3 has 15 amino acids. CDR3 in amino acids: CASSYTTIATDTQYF. For the CDR3, the DNA is TGTGCCAGCAGTTATACCACCATAGCGACAGATACGCAGTATTTT. The variable domain in full, with the rest retrieved from reference TRBV28 and TRBJ2-3, is DVKVTQSSRYLVKRTGEKVFLECVQDMDHENMFWYRQDPGLGLRLIYFSYDVKMKEKGDIPEGYSVSREKKERFSLILESASTNQTSMYLCASSYTTIATDTQYFGPGTRLTVL.

This clonotype has a count of ten or more. V usage is TRBV6-1 and J usage is TRBJ1-3; maybe TRBD1 (6 bases). The CDR3 is 15 residues long. Trimming took 5 bases from V and 2 from J, leaving 13 bases between them. CDR1 MNHNS and CDR2 SASEGT come from the germline V gene. This CDR3 is CASSPGTPPGNTIYF. For the CDR3, the DNA is TGTGCCAGCAGTCCCGGGACACCTCCTGGAAACACCATATATTTT.

This clonotype was recorded a few times. J is TRBJ2-5 and V is TRBV20-1; perhaps D is TRBD1 or TRBD2 (5 bases each). From germline, CDR1 is DFQATT and CDR2 SNEGSKA (reference sequence). This CDR3 contains 14 residues. The ends were cut back, 4 bases at V and 2 bases at J, with 14 bases in the middle. The CDR3 here is CSAKLVGVQETQYF. CDR3 in DNA: TGCAGTGCTAAGTTGGTGGGGGTTCAAGAGACCCAGTACTTC.

Only a few counts were recorded for this clonotype. This CDR3 is CASRSLVGEQYF. The CDR3 DNA reads as TGTGCCAGCAGAAGCCTGGTAGGCGAGCAGTACTTC. The chain is built from TRBV3-1 and TRBJ2-7; D is unresolved. The V end was cut by 6 bases, the J end by 6 bases, with 12 bases between. The CDR3 covers 12 residues. Germline CDR1 and CDR2: LGHDT and YNNKEL (reference sequence).

This clonotype was observed many times. The gene calls are TRBV7-2 and TRBJ1-5, with unresolved D. The germline V gene encodes CDR1 SGHTA and CDR2 FQGNSA. The CDR3 totals 13 residues. Trimming cost V 2 bases and J 6 bases, with 8 bases left between them. The CDR3 DNA sequence: TGTGCCAGCAGCTTATCGGGGAGTCAGCCCCAGCATTTT. Its translation is CASSLSGSQPQHF.